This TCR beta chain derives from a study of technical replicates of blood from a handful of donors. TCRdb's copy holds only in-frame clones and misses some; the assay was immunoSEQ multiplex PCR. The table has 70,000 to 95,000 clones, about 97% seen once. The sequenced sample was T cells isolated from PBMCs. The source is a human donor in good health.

CDR3 sequence reads: CASSFRWAASFSSYNEQFF. The CDR3 coding sequence is TGTGCCAGCAGCTTCCGCTGGGCGGCTAGCTTTAGCTCCTACAATGAGCAGTTCTTC. The chain recombines TRBV11-2 with TRBJ2-1; a possible D gene is TRBD2 (5 bases). V lost 3 bases and J lost 0, with 21 bases in between. Germline V CDR1 and CDR2: SGHAT, FQNNGV. The length of the CDR3 is 19 residues. Complete variable domain (other parts from reference TRBV11-2 and TRBJ2-1): EAGVAQSPRYKIIEKRQSVAFWCNPISGHATLYWYQQILGQGPKLLIQFQNNGVVDDSQLPKDRFSAERLKGVDSTLKIQPAKLEDSAVYLCASSFRWAASFSSYNEQFFGPGTRLTVL.